This entry features one T cell receptor beta chain sequence. Its antigen target is currently unknown. No clone much larger than this one lies a single base away; base qualities are absent. The treatment or condition label, read with the paper, signifies: live attenuated yellow fever vaccine strain. A standard Ficoll-Paque protocol was used to isolate PBMCs from peripheral blood. CD4 and CD8 T-cell fractions were isolated with Dynabeads CD4 and CD8 positive selection kits. RNA was extracted with TriZol from bulk PBMCs, CD4 and CD8 fractions, and dextramer-positive and dextramer-negative fractions. TCR cDNA was synthesized by 5'RACE template switching, through which a universal primer site and unique molecular identifiers were introduced. cDNA synthesis was primed from both the TCR alpha and TCR beta constant segments. Library amplification used two PCR steps, and the second PCR step added sample barcodes and sequencing adapters. Libraries were sequenced on Illumina HiSeq 2500 (2x100 bp) or NovaSeq (2x150 bp). The original pipeline was this. MIGEC was used to demultiplex reads and collapse the reads into UMI consensus sequences, and MiXCR was used for V(D)J alignment. Clonotypes responding to the vaccine were identified with edgeR on replicate PBMC samples, with the criteria of FDR below 0.01 and a log2 fold change above 5 up to day 15. CD4 or CD8 identity was assigned to each bulk clonotype according to whether the clonotype was present at higher abundance in the sequenced CD4 repertoire or the sequenced CD8 repertoire. The public reads were reanalyzed by TCRdb: fastp trimming at Q25, MiXCR alignment, in-frame beta chains only. CDR3 protein sequences are deduplicated, and each keeps its most common genes and DNA. TCRdb's processing, not the authors', yielded these V and J calls. For this sample there are about 130,000 distinct CDR3 sequences; about 7% appear just once. The ten largest clones take up more than 0.6% of the sample.

The data were obtained in a study of T cells after yellow fever vaccination (dated by TCRdb to between 2018 and 2021). Concerning the study at large: Libraries from fractions with low cell numbers were prepared with the SMART-Seq v4 Ultra Low Input RNA kit. Bulk TCR alpha and beta repertoires were sequenced longitudinally to track T-cell clones before and after primary and booster YFV17D yellow fever vaccination. Two healthy male donors, one aged 18 to 30 and one aged 30 to 40 years, made up the cohort. Bulk PBMC replicates and cell subsets were isolated from blood drawn at multiple timepoints before and after both primary and secondary immunization. Study-level results and caveats: Compared with the primary T-cell response, the secondary T-cell response was weaker but faster, peaking on day 5 rather than day 15. Most clones expanded after primary vaccination were re-detected after the booster (approximately 96% of CD4 and about 88% of CD8), suggesting broad memory maintenance. Computational filtering was required because FACS-sorted repertoires could contain abundant contaminating clonotypes from the bulk population. Only a couple of donors were included in the study, so the extent to which the findings can be generalized is limited. A small fraction of clonotypes appeared in both the CD4 and CD8 compartments, likely as a result of convergent recombination.

Material: CD4+ T cells sorted from PBMCs, obtained 10 days after the yellow fever booster vaccination. This TCR was sampled from a man under 40 who received the YFV17D yellow fever vaccine.

The DNA sequence follows: TGTGCCAGCAGCCCCTTACTAGCGGGAGGGCCGGGAGAGACCCAGTACTTC. Translated, it gives CASSPLLAGGPGETQYF. The chain is encoded by TRBV5-4 joined to TRBJ2-5; 13 of the junction bases match TRBD2. The CDR3, cysteine through phenylalanine, is 17 amino acids long. Kept here is only the CDR3 DNA, which spans 51 bases and is read in frame from base 1. CDR1 and CDR2, per the germline V gene (reference sequence), are SGHNT and YYREEE. Trimming removed 4 bases from V and 4 bases from J; the gene matches leave 10 bases unexplained.